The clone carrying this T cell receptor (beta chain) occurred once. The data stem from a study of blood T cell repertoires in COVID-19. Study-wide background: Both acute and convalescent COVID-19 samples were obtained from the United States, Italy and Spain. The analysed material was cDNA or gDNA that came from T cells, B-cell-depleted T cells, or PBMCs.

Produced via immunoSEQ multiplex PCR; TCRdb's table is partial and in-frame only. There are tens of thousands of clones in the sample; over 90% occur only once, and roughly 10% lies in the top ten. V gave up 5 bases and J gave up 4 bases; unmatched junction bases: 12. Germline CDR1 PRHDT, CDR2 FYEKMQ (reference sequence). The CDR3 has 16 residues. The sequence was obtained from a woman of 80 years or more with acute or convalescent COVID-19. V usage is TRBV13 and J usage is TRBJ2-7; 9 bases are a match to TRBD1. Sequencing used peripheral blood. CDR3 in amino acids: CASSPVGTGTGYEQYF. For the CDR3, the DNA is TGTGCCAGCAGCCCGGTGGGGACAGGGACGGGTTACGAGCAGTACTTC.